One sample yielded the 22 T cell receptor beta chains listed below, sequenced in a study of human T cells and chemical hapten exposure. TCRdb analysed the RACE reads with MiXCR anew, one entry per CDR3 protein. Altogether around 50,000 distinct CDR3 sequences are present, 9.3% being singletons, with the ten largest covering less than 15%. Time point here: patch test 1, 2 weeks after DPC sensitization. Treatment given: therapeutic diphenylcyclopropenone sensitization with weekly scalp DPC. Sequencing used whole blood, obtained in connection with sensitization to the hapten diphenylcyclopropenone (DPC). The receptors were gathered from a middle-aged woman with alopecia areata. Some clones in this sample may be carry-over from other donors' samples.

The CDR3 sequence is CASSQDAGTSVSYNEQFF. In DNA form, the CDR3 reads TGTGCCAGCAGCCAGGACGCCGGGACTAGCGTCTCCTACAATGAGCAGTTCTTC. The gene calls are TRBV4-2 and TRBJ2-1; 10 bases fit TRBD2. Germline CDR1 LGHNA, CDR2 YNFKEQ. J lost 0 bases, V lost 3 bases, and 8 bases had no gene match. The CDR3 is 18 residues long.

The chain has TRBV5-6 and TRBJ2-3; D uncertain. Germline-derived CDR1 and CDR2 are SGHDT and YYEEEE. Deletions cut 1 base from V and 6 bases from J, with 9 bases between. CDR3 length: 13 amino acids. This chain's CDR3 is CASSLLDPDTQYF. In DNA, the CDR3 is TGTGCCAGCAGCTTGCTGGACCCGGATACGCAGTATTTT.

This clonotype came up a few times. This chain uses TRBV7-2 with TRBJ1-3, with a tentative D call TRBD1 (5 bases). The CDR3 length is 16 residues. Germline V gives CDR1 SGHTA, CDR2 FQGNSA. Deletions cut 1 base from V and 1 base from J, with 11 bases between. CDR3 nucleotides: TGTGCCAGCAGCTTAGTGTCAGGGAAGTCTGGAAACACCATATATTTT. Amino acid sequence: CASSLVSGKSGNTIYF.

At least ten counts were recorded for this clonotype. The chain uses TRBV6-1 and TRBJ1-6; 9 nucleotides match TRBD1. The CDR3 spans 16 residues. V lost 5 bases to trimming and J lost 7 bases; unmatched junction nucleotides: 9. Germline lookup yields CDR1 MNHNS and CDR2 SASEGT. The CDR3 protein is CASSSSGTGLNSPLHF. CDR3 coding DNA: TGTGCCAGCAGTTCCTCCGGGACAGGGTTGAATTCACCCCTCCACTTT.

This clonotype has at least ten counts. CDR3 sequence reads: CASSHRGTQETQYF. Written as DNA, the CDR3 is TGTGCCAGCAGCCATCGGGGGACCCAAGAGACCCAGTACTTC. The chain employs TRBV14 and TRBJ2-5; a weak D match, TRBD2 (6 bases). CDR1 is SGHDN, CDR2 FVKESK, per germline. This CDR3 comprises 14 residues. V was pared by 3 bases and J by 1 base, with 9 bases between.

This clonotype was counted ten times or more. The CDR3 DNA reads TGTGCCACCATGGGGGTGGGCTCACCCCTCCACTTT. This codes for CATMGVGSPLHF. This rearrangement joins TRBV27 to TRBJ1-6; D is perhaps TRBD1 (5 bases). V was cut by 10 bases and J by 10 bases, with 14 bases left in between. This CDR3 comprises 12 residues. Per the germline V gene, CDR1 is MNHEY and CDR2 is SMNVEV (reference sequence).

This clonotype was detected a few times. This chain connects TRBV6-1 to TRBJ2-2, with D possibly being TRBD2 (5 bases). Per the germline V gene, CDR1 is MNHNS and CDR2 is SASEGT. This CDR3 has 15 residues. Trimming took 0 bases from V and 6 from J, leaving 11 bases between them. The CDR3 loop reads CASSEAVGEAGELFF. The CDR3 coding sequence is TGTGCCAGCAGTGAAGCGGTCGGGGAAGCCGGGGAGCTGTTTTTT.

This clonotype came up many times. This rearrangement joins TRBV15 to TRBJ1-1, with 7 nucleotides matching TRBD1. The germline gives CDR1 LNHNV, CDR2 YYDKDF (reference sequence). Germline trimming cut 0 bases from V and 10 bases from J; bases unmatched to any gene: 14. CDR3 length: 16 amino acids. The CDR3 DNA reads as TGTGCCACCAGCAGAGATCGCGGGCCAGGGGGGATCTCAGCTTTCTTT. This codes for CATSRDRGPGGISAFF.

This clonotype was counted at least ten times. The chain is built from TRBV6-2 or TRBV6-3 and TRBJ2-2; 7 nucleotides align to TRBD1. CDR1 is MNHEY, CDR2 SVGEGT, per germline. The CDR3 contains 16 residues. V lost 3 bases and J lost 0; bases outside the gene matches: 4. DNA of the CDR3: TGTGCCAGCAGTTATAAAAGGGGGCCGAACACCGGGGAGCTGTTTTTT. Translating it yields CASSYKRGPNTGELFF.

This clonotype was seen repeatedly, ten times or more. This chain links TRBV18 with TRBJ1-1; the D gene is possibly TRBD1 (6 bases). The CDR3 has 15 residues. V lost 4 bases and J 0 bases, leaving 12 bases between the germline ends. The germline CDR1 and CDR2 sequences are KGHSH and LQKENI. CDR3 coding DNA: TGTGCCAGCTCACGACGGGACATGATGAACACTGAAGCTTTCTTT. Translating it yields CASSRRDMMNTEAFF. The complete variable domain, with remaining parts taken from reference TRBV18 and TRBJ1-1, reads NAGVMQNPRHLVRRRGQEARLRCSPMKGHSHVYWYRQLPEEGLKFMVYLQKENIIDESGMPKERFSAEFPKEGPSILRIQQVVRGDSAAYFCASSRRDMMNTEAFFGQGTRLTVV.

This clonotype was detected many times. This rearrangement joins TRBV20-1 to TRBJ2-2, with a weak D call TRBD2 (6 bases). Germline lookup yields CDR1 DFQATT and CDR2 SNEGSKA (reference sequence). V gave up 8 bases and J gave up 3 bases, with 16 bases separating them. This CDR3 contains 14 residues. CDR3 residues: CSSLLARDTGELFF. The CDR3, as DNA: TGCAGTTCCCTACTAGCTAGAGACACCGGGGAGCTGTTTTTT.

This clonotype was found a few times. The chain combines TRBV29-1 with TRBJ1-1; D uncertain. From germline, CDR1 is SQVTM and CDR2 ANQGSEA. Trimming took off 1 base at V and 1 base at J, with 7 bases between the two ends. There are 13 residues in the CDR3. CDR3 in amino acids: CSVEAGANTEAFF. CDR3 in DNA: TGCAGCGTTGAAGCGGGCGCGAACACTGAAGCTTTCTTT.

This clonotype was picked up many times. V and J are TRBV20-1 and TRBJ1-1; D gene ambiguous. The CDR3 runs 14 residues. Germline V CDR1 and CDR2: DFQATT, SNEGSKA (reference sequence). V dropped 3 bases and J dropped 4 bases, with 15 bases sitting between them. The CDR3 spells CSASNSRRVTEAFF. CDR3 nucleotides: TGCAGTGCTAGCAACAGCCGACGCGTCACTGAAGCTTTCTTT.

The chain recombines TRBV7-9 with TRBJ2-4, with a tentative D call TRBD1 (6 bases). CDR3 length equals 15 residues. V shed 6 bases and J shed 6 bases, with 18 bases lying between them. Germline CDR1 is SEHNR and CDR2 is FQNEAQ (reference sequence). As DNA, the CDR3 is TGTGCCAGCAGTTCGTCCACAGGGTTGACAAACATTCAGTACTTC. It codes for CASSSSTGLTNIQYF. Supplemented by reference TRBV7-9 and TRBJ2-4, the full variable domain reads DTGVSQNPRHKITKRGQNVTFRCDPISEHNRLYWYRQTLGQGPEFLTYFQNEAQLEKSRLLSDRFSAERPKGSFSTLEIQRTEQGDSAMYLCASSSSTGLTNIQYFGAGTRLSVL.

The chain is built from TRBV14 and TRBJ1-1, with 7 bases fitting TRBD1. Trimming took 3 bases from V and 4 from J; bases not matched to a gene: 11. The length of the CDR3 is 16 residues. Per the germline V gene, CDR1 is SGHDN and CDR2 is FVKESK. The chain's CDR3 is CASSHIRGQSVTEAFF. As DNA, the CDR3 is TGTGCCAGCAGCCATATTCGGGGACAGAGTGTCACTGAAGCTTTCTTT.

This clonotype was seen more than once but under ten times. The rearrangement uses TRBV4-1 and TRBJ1-4; tentatively, D is TRBD1 (6 bases). Germline lookup yields CDR1 MGHRA and CDR2 YSYEKL. The V and J ends lost 1 base and 10 bases respectively, with 19 bases between them. This CDR3 has 16 amino acids. CDR3 in amino acids: CASSQGIWGQDLKLFF. In DNA, the CDR3 is TGCGCCAGCAGCCAAGGAATTTGGGGACAAGATTTAAAACTGTTTTTT.

This clonotype was counted many times. CDR3 sequence (DNA): TGTGCCAGCACCCCAACCGTGGGGGGGACTGAAGCTTTCTTT. It translates to CASTPTVGGTEAFF. The chain has TRBV14 and TRBJ1-1, with D perhaps matching TRBD1 (5 bases). Germline lookup yields CDR1 SGHDN and CDR2 FVKESK. V lost 7 bases and J lost 5, with 17 bases in between. The CDR3 extends over 14 amino acids.

This clonotype was observed a single time. The chain has TRBV5-1 and TRBJ2-3; 11 nucleotides line up with TRBD2. CDR3 size: 14 residues. In germline, CDR1 is SGHRS, CDR2 YFSETQ. V trimming: 5 bases; J trimming: 6 bases; junction bases outside the gene matches: 5. The CDR3 loop is CASRSRTSGDTQYF. The CDR3 DNA is TGCGCCAGCAGGTCCCGGACTAGCGGGGATACGCAGTATTTT.

The V call is TRBV9, the J call TRBJ1-5; 7 nucleotides align to TRBD1. The CDR3 is 14 amino acids. The V gene's germline CDR1 is SGDLS and CDR2 YYNGEE. V lost 3 bases, J lost 9 bases, and 9 bases stayed unmatched. CDR3 DNA sequence: TGTGCCAGCAGCGCTACAGGGGCCGCTTGGCCCCAGCATTTT. Encoded protein: CASSATGAAWPQHF.

In this sample, this clonotype turned up many times. The rearrangement uses TRBV20-1 and TRBJ2-7; D is unclear. The V and J ends lost 5 bases and 6 bases respectively, with 11 bases between them. Germline V gene data show CDR1 as DFQATT and CDR2 as SNEGSKA (reference sequence). The CDR3 covers 11 residues. CDR3 DNA sequence: TGCAGTGCTGGCGCGATCCGCGAGCAGTACTTC. It codes for CSAGAIREQYF.

The chain couples TRBV7-3 to TRBJ1-1; D is unresolved. V lost 6 bases and J lost 3, with 11 bases in between. The germline gives CDR1 SGHTA, CDR2 FQGTGA. This CDR3 is 13 amino acids long. Here the CDR3 reads CASREGPYTEAFF. The CDR3 nucleotides read TGTGCCAGCAGGGAAGGGCCGTACACTGAAGCTTTCTTT.

This clonotype has just a few counts. The V call is TRBV12-3 or TRBV12-4, the J call TRBJ2-2; D is possibly TRBD1 or TRBD2 (5 bases each). The CDR3 has 13 amino acids. Trimming removed 7 bases from V and 6 bases from J, with 12 bases in between. This chain's CDR3 is CASTWDLAGELFF. Written as DNA, the CDR3 is TGTGCCAGCACCTGGGACCTGGCCGGGGAGCTGTTTTTT.